The present entry profiles one TCR beta chain with its context. A few counts support this clonotype. Its antigen is still unknown. Base qualities are not provided; no much larger clone lies one nucleotide away. The record originates from a study of T-cell memory formation after mild COVID-19 (dated by TCRdb to the early 2020s). Looking at the study overall: Most TCR sequence clusters were specific to one of the two donors. Two young, previously healthy adult volunteers, one female and one male, were included in the cohort. In two donors, T-cell clones that expanded and contracted after mild COVID-19 were tracked by sequencing TCRalpha and TCRbeta repertoires over time. Results and caveats for the whole study, not just this receptor: Some responding clones were detected in pre-infection memory, suggesting pre-existing cross-reactive memory T cells joined the SARS-CoV-2 response. Clones that contracted from day 15 to 85 showed balanced CD4/CD8 phenotypes, whereas a second wave of clones that expanded from day 15 to 37 leaned towards CD4+. SARS-CoV-2 specificity of the second-wave clones peaking on day 37 was not confirmed. Only two mild cases were covered by the study, and larger cohorts that include severe cases with pre-infection samples were considered necessary. Contracting CD4+ clones were found mainly in CM and EM memory subsets, while CD8+ clones were enriched in EMRA.

Ficoll-Paque density gradient centrifugation was the method used to isolate PBMCs. Measured from the cysteine to the phenylalanine, the CDR3 is 16 residues long. The retained sequence is limited to the CDR3, 48 bases, with the frame set at the first base. The germline V end is reduced by 2 bases and the J end by 4 bases; junction bases left unmatched: 7. Sequences MNHNS (CDR1) and SASEGT (CDR2) are obtained from the germline V gene. This sample was sequenced with an Illumina NovaSeq 6000. TCRalpha and TCRbeta cDNA libraries were constructed by 5'RACE with constant-segment primers, with sample barcodes and unique molecular identifiers being introduced. Trizol reagent was used to extract RNA from every sample. Amplification of the libraries took two PCR steps, and the second step added a second sample barcode plus Illumina TruSeq adapters. Sequencing of libraries was performed on an Illumina NovaSeq with 2 x 150 bp paired-end reads. Regarding the original processing steps: The reads were demultiplexed and collapsed into UMI-guided consensus sequences using migec v1.2.7. Using mixcr v2.1.11, the UMI consensuses were aligned to TRA and TRB V and J templates and assembled into clonotypes. A clonotype was counted as expanded or contracted only when both edgeR and NoisET called the clonotype significant, with the noise models trained on biological replicates. edgeR calls used a false discovery rate-adjusted p below 0.01 and a log2 fold-change threshold of 1. PCA with hierarchical clustering of max-normalized trajectories of the 1000 most abundant clonotypes was used as exploratory dynamics analysis. The CD4 or CD8 phenotype of responding clones was assigned using the separately sequenced CD4+ and CD8+ repertoires. Using fastp trimming at Q25 and MiXCR clonotype assembly, TCRdb reanalyzed the public sequencing data and kept in-frame beta chains. Every CDR3 protein is listed once, alongside the most common genes and DNA of its rows. The V and J calls and clone size are TCRdb's, not the authors'. This sample comprises tens of thousands of distinct CDR3 sequences, roughly 9% of them detected only once. 10% to 15% of the sample is held by the ten biggest clonotypes.

This receptor chain uses TRBV6-1 and TRBJ2-1, with 8 bases aligning to TRBD2. The sample consisted of PBMCs or a T cell subset sorted from them (not recorded which). The receptor's source is an adult woman who had mild COVID-19 (a few samples of this study predate the infection). The sample titles of this study are shuffled in the database, so cell type and time point are left out; the donor was told from shared clones. CDR3 region: CASSERVGTSYNEQFF. The DNA sequence follows: TGTGCCAGCAGTGAACGGGTCGGGACTAGTTACAATGAGCAGTTCTTC.